A selection of T cell receptor beta chains follows, all from one sample in a study of graft-versus-host responses after intestinal transplantation. This table comes from immunoSEQ multiplex PCR, and its TCRdb copy is limited to in-frame clones, with some not included. The sample lists some 100,000 clones, roughly 91% occurring once. The antigens these receptors bind are not known. The sample here was unstimulated CD8+ T cells sorted from spleen or lymph node cells, taken before transplant. These receptors all stem from a human donor who was the organ donor for an intestinal transplant. Both conserved end residues are trimmed from each CDR3. Each record gives: V gene, clone size, J gene, CDR3 protein. Only part of the rows carry a size: once, few, many, or a class if the clone is expanded.

v_gene: TRBV18
abundance: .
j_gene: .
CDR3aa: ASSPLPPVLSYEQY

v_gene: TRBV4-1
abundance: .
j_gene: TRBJ2-3
CDR3aa: ASSQGTVASTDTQY

v_gene: TRBV27
abundance: .
j_gene: TRBJ2-7
CDR3aa: ASSAGTGSYEQY

v_gene: TRBV5-8
abundance: .
j_gene: TRBJ2-7
CDR3aa: ASSLRAGTGSYEQY

v_gene: TRBV6-5
abundance: .
j_gene: TRBJ2-7
CDR3aa: ASRLYRQKAYEQY

v_gene: TRBV9
abundance: .
j_gene: TRBJ1-6
CDR3aa: ASSVGATPLH

v_gene: TRBV7-6
abundance: .
j_gene: TRBJ2-7
CDR3aa: ASSGEGGTGGEQY

v_gene: TRBV6-1
abundance: .
j_gene: TRBJ2-6
CDR3aa: ASSERTGRSGANVLT

v_gene: TRBV5-1
abundance: .
j_gene: TRBJ2-6
CDR3aa: ASSPYKGANVLT

v_gene: TRBV7-2
abundance: .
j_gene: TRBJ2-7
CDR3aa: ASSLAPTLAGGGNEQY

v_gene: TRBV7-8
abundance: once
j_gene: TRBJ2-7
CDR3aa: ASSLEGTGGYEQY

v_gene: TRBV7-2
abundance: .
j_gene: .
CDR3aa: ASSLAGDSQPSYEQY

v_gene: TRBV19
abundance: .
j_gene: TRBJ1-1
CDR3aa: ASKVGNTEAF

v_gene: TRBV4-2
abundance: .
j_gene: TRBJ1-2
CDR3aa: ASSSTQFSGGYGYT

v_gene: TRBV30
abundance: .
j_gene: TRBJ2-5
CDR3aa: AWSLVAETQY

v_gene: TRBV5-6
abundance: .
j_gene: TRBJ1-5
CDR3aa: ASSYSNNQPQH

v_gene: TRBV9
abundance: once
j_gene: TRBJ2-2
CDR3aa: ASSGLAENTGELF

v_gene: TRBV27
abundance: once
j_gene: TRBJ1-4
CDR3aa: ASSLRGGGLF

v_gene: TRBV7-9
abundance: .
j_gene: TRBJ2-7
CDR3aa: ASSPLDTAPYEQY

v_gene: TRBV4-2
abundance: once
j_gene: TRBJ1-2
CDR3aa: ASSPPGGGYGYT

v_gene: TRBV7-6
abundance: .
j_gene: TRBJ1-3
CDR3aa: ASSPRQGPGNTIY

v_gene: TRBV4-1
abundance: .
j_gene: TRBJ1-5
CDR3aa: ASSLFYSLNQPQH

v_gene: TRBV19
abundance: once
j_gene: TRBJ2-1
CDR3aa: ASQDTSSYNEQF

v_gene: TRBV2
abundance: few
j_gene: TRBJ1-2
CDR3aa: ASTSSSLSYGYT

v_gene: TRBV9
abundance: .
j_gene: TRBJ1-5
CDR3aa: ASSQAGNQPQH

v_gene: TRBV5-6
abundance: .
j_gene: TRBJ1-6
CDR3aa: ASSLVTGNNSPLH

v_gene: TRBV27
abundance: once
j_gene: TRBJ2-7
CDR3aa: ASSQSPWVAGVGEQY

v_gene: TRBV4-2
abundance: .
j_gene: TRBJ2-3
CDR3aa: ASSQDRTGSTDTQY

v_gene: TRBV4-1
abundance: .
j_gene: TRBJ2-3
CDR3aa: ASRSYYPDTQY

v_gene: TRBV14
abundance: .
j_gene: TRBJ2-1
CDR3aa: ASSQIQGGHEQF

v_gene: TRBV7-9
abundance: once
j_gene: TRBJ2-1
CDR3aa: ASSLVTGDNEQF

v_gene: TRBV11-3
abundance: few
j_gene: TRBJ1-6
CDR3aa: ASSTRHHSPLH

v_gene: TRBV5-6
abundance: once
j_gene: TRBJ2-7
CDR3aa: ASSRGTSWSHEQY

v_gene: TRBV28
abundance: .
j_gene: TRBJ1-5
CDR3aa: ASSLQGPWDQPQH

v_gene: TRBV28
abundance: .
j_gene: TRBJ2-2
CDR3aa: ASSSGTGLGGELF

v_gene: TRBV28
abundance: .
j_gene: TRBJ2-7
CDR3aa: ASSSLSSGPGQWMSYEQY

v_gene: TRBV7-8
abundance: .
j_gene: TRBJ2-7
CDR3aa: ASSLAIIGDRGPYEQY

v_gene: TRBV11-2
abundance: .
j_gene: TRBJ2-1
CDR3aa: ASSLGPLDEQF

v_gene: TRBV28
abundance: .
j_gene: TRBJ1-1
CDR3aa: ASSHPDRVGGTEAF

v_gene: TRBV27
abundance: .
j_gene: TRBJ2-6
CDR3aa: ASSPLQGFIATGANVLT

v_gene: TRBV5-4
abundance: .
j_gene: TRBJ2-7
CDR3aa: ASSPVRLAGIYEQY

v_gene: TRBV25-1
abundance: .
j_gene: TRBJ2-7
CDR3aa: ASSGTSAYEQY

v_gene: TRBV29-1
abundance: few
j_gene: TRBJ2-1
CDR3aa: SVESGGGAGNEQF

v_gene: TRBV7-9
abundance: .
j_gene: TRBJ1-4
CDR3aa: ASSLAENEKLF

v_gene: TRBV29-1
abundance: .
j_gene: TRBJ1-5
CDR3aa: SVEDRDGDRSLGDQPQH

v_gene: TRBV9
abundance: .
j_gene: TRBJ2-5
CDR3aa: ASSVGASGMETQY

v_gene: TRBV7-6
abundance: .
j_gene: TRBJ2-3
CDR3aa: ASSYASGEGTDTQY